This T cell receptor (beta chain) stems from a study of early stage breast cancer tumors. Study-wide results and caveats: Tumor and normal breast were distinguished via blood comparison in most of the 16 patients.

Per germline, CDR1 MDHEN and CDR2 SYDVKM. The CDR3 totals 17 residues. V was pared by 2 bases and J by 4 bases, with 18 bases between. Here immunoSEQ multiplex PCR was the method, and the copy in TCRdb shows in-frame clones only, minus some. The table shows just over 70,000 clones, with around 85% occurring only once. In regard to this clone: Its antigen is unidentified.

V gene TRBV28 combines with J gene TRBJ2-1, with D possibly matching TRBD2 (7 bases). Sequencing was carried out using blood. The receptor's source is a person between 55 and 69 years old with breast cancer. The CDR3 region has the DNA TGTGCCAGCAGTTTACTTGGCGGGGGCCTTGGTTACAATGAGCAGTTCTTC. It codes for CASSLLGGGLGYNEQFF.